The source of this T cell receptor (beta chain) is a study of T cell responses to AZD1222 COVID-19 vaccine. This clone was seen a few times. Its target is not known. V trimming: 6 bases; J trimming: 2 bases; junction bases outside the gene matches: 2. Germline CDR1 SNHLY, CDR2 FYNNEI. The length of the CDR3 is 13 residues. The table came from immunoSEQ multiplex PCR; TCRdb's copy has only in-frame clones and leaves some out. Here the sample spans roughly 200,000 clones, 80% to 95% being singletons. Study conclusions and caveats: Along spike, vaccine-associated CD4 TCRs were found throughout, with dominance at 160-218 and 743-854. White British ancestry dominated among donors, who included more females, and clonal diversity was possibly underestimated.

Source: peripheral blood, taken on day 0 of AZD1222 vaccination. The chain employs TRBV2 and TRBJ2-7; 9 bases align to TRBD2. The receptor was isolated from an adult in good health. The CDR3 loop is CASRLAGTYEQYF. CDR3 nucleotides: TGTGCCAGCAGACTAGCGGGTACCTACGAGCAGTACTTC.